The 15 T cell receptor beta chains below all came from one sample that was sequenced in a study of blood T cell repertoires in COVID-19. Produced via immunoSEQ multiplex PCR; TCRdb's table is partial and in-frame only. The sample includes 150,000 to 200,000 clones, more than 70% seen only once; the top ten take about 20%. Material for sequencing was peripheral blood. The receptors come from a person aged 65 to 79 with COVID-19, enrolled during active disease.

The chain uses TRBV29-1 and TRBJ2-7, with TRBD2 matching over 10 bases. V lost 6 bases, J lost 7 bases, and 12 bases stayed unmatched. The CDR3 covers 14 residues. CDR1 is SQVTM, CDR2 ANQGSEA, per germline. The CDR3: CSVTSGRASGEQYF. The CDR3 region has the DNA TGCAGCGTGACCAGCGGGAGGGCCTCGGGGGAGCAGTACTTC.

The gene calls are TRBV4-1 and TRBJ2-5, with D perhaps TRBD2 (6 bases). Trimming left V 0 bases short and J 5 bases short, with 10 bases between. This CDR3 has 14 amino acids. In germline, CDR1 is MGHRA, CDR2 YSYEKL. The CDR3 DNA follows: TGCGCCAGCAGCCAAGACGGGAGAGTGGAGACCCAGTACTTC. Translated, it gives CASSQDGRVETQYF.

The J gene is TRBJ2-1, the V gene TRBV11-3; D is perhaps TRBD2 (7 bases). In germline, CDR1 is SGHNT, CDR2 YENEEA. The CDR3 spans 15 residues. V shed 3 bases and J shed 1 base, with 10 bases lying between them. The CDR3 loop is CASSFGGPSYNEQFF. The CDR3 DNA reads TGTGCCAGCAGCTTCGGGGGGCCATCCTACAATGAGCAGTTCTTC.

The CDR3 here is CASRRGSGQPQHF. In nucleotides, the CDR3 is TGTGCCAGCAGGCGAGGGTCGGGTCAGCCCCAGCATTTT. The chain is built from TRBV12-3 or TRBV12-4 and TRBJ1-5; no clear D. Trimming pared 6 bases from V and 6 bases from J, leaving 12 bases between. The CDR3 is made up of 13 amino acids.

This chain uses TRBV4-1 with TRBJ2-6; a weak D match, TRBD1 (5 bases). The germline CDR1 and CDR2 sequences are MGHRA and YSYEKL. The V gene lost 4 bases and the J gene lost 4 bases, with 14 bases spanning the gap. This CDR3 is built from 16 residues. This chain's CDR3 is CASSPEPGLGANVLTF. The CDR3 DNA reads as TGCGCCAGCAGCCCAGAACCAGGGTTAGGGGCCAACGTCCTGACTTTC.

The V gene is TRBV13, the J gene TRBJ2-7, with D possibly being TRBD1 (6 bases). Germline assignment: CDR1 PRHDT and CDR2 FYEKMQ (reference sequence). CDR3 length equals 19 residues. Trimming shortened V by 5 bases and J by 1 base, and 27 bases separated the two germline ends. The CDR3 is CASSLTRGAVPRGSYEQYF. CDR3 nucleotide sequence: TGTGCCAGCAGCCTCACCAGGGGAGCCGTTCCACGTGGATCCTACGAGCAGTACTTC.

The chain employs TRBV7-8 and TRBJ2-5; a possible D gene is TRBD2 (7 bases). The CDR3 spans 15 residues. Trimming removed 1 base from V and 5 bases from J, with 14 bases in between. Germline V CDR1 and CDR2: SGHVS, FQNEAQ. The CDR3 DNA sequence: TGTGCCAGCAGCTTAGTTCGGGGGGCGTGGGAGACCCAGTACTTC. Translating gives CASSLVRGAWETQYF. Filled out from reference TRBV7-8 and TRBJ2-5, the complete variable domain reads GAGVSQSPRYKVAKRGQDVALRCDPISGHVSLFWYQQALGQGPEFLTYFQNEAQLDKSGLPSDRFFAERPEGSVSTLKIQRTQQEDSAVYLCASSLVRGAWETQYFGPGTRLLVL.

J is TRBJ2-2 and V is TRBV10-3, with D unresolved. Trimming left V 6 bases short and J 1 base short, with 12 bases between. CDR3 length equals 15 residues. CDR1 ENHRY and CDR2 SYGVKD come from the germline V gene. The CDR3 here is CAIRSDTKNTGELFF. The CDR3 bases are TGTGCCATCAGGTCCGATACTAAGAACACCGGGGAGCTGTTTTTT.

The chain recombines TRBV5-8 with TRBJ2-7; 7 positions agree with TRBD1. The CDR3 runs to 14 residues. V dropped 7 bases and J dropped 3; count of bases not matched to a gene: 10. CDR1 and CDR2 (germline): SGHTS, YDEGEE. The chain's CDR3 is CASYPRAGGYEQYF. DNA of the CDR3: TGTGCCAGCTACCCTAGGGCAGGGGGCTACGAGCAGTACTTC.

The chain carries TRBV5-6 and TRBJ1-1, with 8 bases lining up with TRBD1. This CDR3 comprises 16 residues. Germline trimming cut 6 bases from V and 0 bases from J; bases unmatched to any gene: 10. Looked up from germline, CDR1 is SGHDT and CDR2 is YYEEEE. The CDR3 reads CASTFVGQGLNTEAFF. The DNA for the CDR3 is TGTGCCAGCACCTTTGTTGGACAGGGATTGAACACTGAAGCTTTCTTT.

The chain has TRBV30 and TRBJ1-5, with D possibly matching TRBD1 (6 bases). The V gene lost 3 bases and the J gene lost 4 bases, with 16 bases spanning the gap. Per germline, CDR1 GTSNPN and CDR2 SVGIG (reference sequence). CDR3 length equals 15 residues. The CDR3 sequence is CAWRPKGQGNQPQHF. The CDR3 DNA is TGTGCCTGGAGGCCAAAGGGGCAGGGGAATCAGCCCCAGCATTTT.

The V and J genes are TRBV15 and TRBJ2-3, with 7 bases identical to TRBD1. The CDR3 runs to 16 residues. Looked up from germline, CDR1 is LNHNV and CDR2 is YYDKDF (reference sequence). Trimming took 0 bases from V and 2 from J; bases not matched to a gene: 5. The CDR3 DNA is TGTGCCACCAGCAGAGAGCGACAGGGACACACAGATACGCAGTATTTT. Translating gives CATSRERQGHTDTQYF. Together with reference TRBV15 and TRBJ2-3, the CDR3 gives the full variable domain: DAMVIQNPRYQVTQFGKPVTLSCSQTLNHNVMYWYQQKSSQAPKLLFHYYDKDFNNEADTPDNFQSRRPNTSFCFLDIRSPGLGDTAMYLCATSRERQGHTDTQYFGPGTRLTVL.

The chain has TRBV3-1 (or the pseudogene TRBV3-2) and TRBJ1-3; the D is unclear. Germline CDR1 and CDR2: LGHDT and YNNKEL (reference sequence). This CDR3 is built from 13 residues. V was clipped by 0 bases and J by 6 bases, with 6 bases between them. The CDR3 here is CASSQDLLNTIYF. The CDR3 DNA sequence: TGTGCCAGCAGCCAAGATCTCCTAAACACCATATATTTT.

For this clone: The same CDR3 is also encoded by other DNA sequences in this sample. The J gene is TRBJ1-1, the V gene TRBV12-3 or TRBV12-4; a weak D match, TRBD1 (5 bases). V was cut by 3 bases and J by 1 base, with 6 bases left in between. This CDR3 has 13 amino acids. CDR3 loop: CASSLGRNTEAFF. Here the CDR3 DNA reads TGTGCCAGCAGTTTGGGGCGGAACACTGAAGCTTTCTTT.

This clone showed up just once. The chain employs TRBV24-1 and TRBJ1-2, with 10 bases that match TRBD1. The V segment lost 3 bases and the J segment 6 bases; nucleotides outside the gene matches: 6. The CDR3 has 15 residues. The germline V gene encodes CDR1 KGHDR and CDR2 SFDVKD. CDR3 loop: CATSDPPGQGDGYTF. For the CDR3, the DNA is TGTGCCACCAGTGATCCCCCCGGACAGGGGGATGGCTACACCTTC.